This T cell receptor (beta chain) was observed in a study of OX40 agonist ivuxolimab in advanced cancers. About the study: Hepatocellular carcinoma, melanoma, renal cell or head and neck cancer was diagnosed in the dose-escalation patients.

This clone was seen only once. Here immunoSEQ multiplex PCR was the method, and the copy in TCRdb shows in-frame clones only, minus some. There are 90,000 or so clones in the sample; 89% occur only once, and roughly 0.33% lies in the top ten. The CDR3 sequence is 12 residues long. CDR1 is SNHLY and CDR2 is FYNNEI in the germline V gene. V lost 4 bases and J lost 8; bases outside the gene matches: 4. The starting material was CD4+ or CD8+ T cells sorted from blood, obtained in a trial of the OX40 agonist ivuxolimab. This receptor was obtained from an adult with an advanced solid tumor such as melanoma, head and neck, liver or kidney cancer. The genes are TRBV2 and TRBJ1-2, with 7 bases fitting TRBD1. The chain's CDR3 is CASSAQGNGYTF. DNA of the CDR3: TGTGCCAGCAGTGCACAGGGGAACGGCTACACCTTC.